The 5 T cell receptor beta chains presented below share a single source sample, sequenced in a study of blood T cell repertoires in COVID-19. Sequenced by immunoSEQ multiplex PCR; TCRdb stores in-frame clones only, minus some. This table holds a few hundred thousand clones, roughly 86% found once. Sequencing was carried out using peripheral blood. These receptors came from a man aged 40-50 years who had recovered from COVID-19.

In DNA form, the CDR3 reads TGCGCCAGCAGCCTTCTGTCAGGGCGGGGGTACAATGAGCAGTTCTTC. As protein: CASSLLSGRGYNEQFF. The gene calls are TRBV5-1 and TRBJ2-1; TRBD2 matches at 7 bases. CDR3 length: 16 residues. CDR1 is SGHRS, CDR2 YFSETQ, per germline. V was clipped by 4 bases and J by 4 bases; unmatched bases: 11.

This chain joins TRBV7-9 and TRBJ2-5; TRBD1 matches at 7 bases. With 4 bases clipped from V and 5 bases from J, the junction kept 16 bases outside the gene matches. Germline loops: CDR1 SEHNR, CDR2 FQNEAQ (reference sequence). The CDR3 loop spans 17 amino acids. CDR3 DNA sequence: TGTGCCAGCAGCTCCAGGACCCAACACAGGGGCTGGGAGACCCAGTACTTC. Protein: CASSSRTQHRGWETQYF.

This chain joins TRBV19 and TRBJ2-2; weak D call: TRBD2 (6 bases). With 3 bases removed from V and 5 bases from J, the gap between germline ends came to 13 bases. The CDR3 contains 15 residues. CDR1 and CDR2 (germline): LNHDA, SQIVND (reference sequence). The CDR3 here is CASSIVGGPTGELFF. For the CDR3, the DNA is TGTGCCAGTAGTATTGTGGGGGGTCCAACCGGGGAGCTGTTTTTT.

This clone was found a few times. The chain has TRBV7-2 and TRBJ2-7, with 8 bases aligning to TRBD2. The CDR3 runs 17 residues. J lost 4 bases, V lost 5 bases, and 16 bases had no gene match. Germline CDR1 reads SGHTA; CDR2 reads FQGNSA. The CDR3 region has the DNA TGTGCCAGCAGCCTCAAATCGGTCTTGGCGGGAGGATACGAGCAGTACTTC. Translated, it gives CASSLKSVLAGGYEQYF.

This sequence joins TRBV24-1 and TRBJ2-3, with TRBD1 as a possible D gene (7 bases). This CDR3 region has 11 residues. The V end was cut by 7 bases, the J end by 15 bases, with 16 bases between. CDR1 and CDR2 (germline): KGHDR, SFDVKD. CDR3 in DNA: TGTGCCACCAGCGGAGGGGGCGCAAAATATTTT. This sequence encodes CATSGGGAKYF.